This TCR beta chain came from a study of blood T cell repertoires in COVID-19. At the level of the study: Sites in the United States, Italy and Spain provided acute and convalescent COVID-19 samples.

Per germline, CDR1 SGHAT and CDR2 FQNNGV. J was trimmed by 3 bases and V by 5 bases; bases with no gene match: 11. The CDR3 is made up of 16 amino acids. Under the authors' procedure: Amplification of reference gene primers provided the estimated nucleated cell counts. Assay: immunoSEQ multiplex PCR; the TCRdb copy retains only in-frame clones and omits some. V, J and clone size are those of that table, while D and trimming were read from the DNA. This sample has 150,000 or so clones, with over 65% found just once. Residents of about 25 US areas, aged roughly 18 to 89 years, made up the participants. Clinical histories supplied by participants themselves formed the basis of cohort assignment.

The receptor was derived from a woman between 45 and 60 years old who had recovered from COVID-19. The chain combines TRBV11-2 with TRBJ1-1; 8 bases map to TRBD1. Material: PBMCs or T cells enriched from blood (not recorded which). CDR3 sequence reads: CASSPWPLQGDTEAFF. CDR3 nucleotide sequence: TGTGCCAGCAGCCCGTGGCCTCTACAGGGGGACACTGAAGCTTTCTTT.